Each of the 22 T cell receptor beta chains below was sequenced from the same sample in a study of cytomegalovirus exposure and HLA in healthy donors. The table came from immunoSEQ multiplex PCR; TCRdb's copy has only in-frame clones and leaves some out. Here the sample spans roughly 70,000 clones, around nine tenths being singletons. The sample consisted of PBMCs. These receptors were collected from a woman aged 18-35 years in good health and CMV-seropositive.

The chain links TRBV28 to TRBJ2-7; perhaps TRBD2 as D (5 bases). Looked up from germline, CDR1 is MDHEN and CDR2 is SYDVKM. This CDR3 is 13 amino acids long. Deletions cut 3 bases from V and 2 bases from J, with 8 bases between. In DNA, the CDR3 is TGTGCCAGCAGTTTCGGGAAAGCCTACGAGCAGTACTTC. Its translation is CASSFGKAYEQYF.

This clone appeared once. This chain joins TRBV2 and TRBJ1-2; D call uncertain. This CDR3 has 13 residues. Trimming pared 1 base from V and 3 bases from J, leaving 6 bases between. Per the germline V gene, CDR1 is SNHLY and CDR2 is FYNNEI. For the CDR3, the DNA is TGTGCCAGCAGTGAAGTGTCAGACTATGGCTACACCTTC. Amino acid sequence: CASSEVSDYGYTF.

The chain uses TRBV21-1 and TRBJ2-7; the table's TRBD1 call for D was not verified on the DNA. TRBV21-1 constitutes a pseudogene. CDR3 length: 13 amino acids. The CDR3 region is CASSKGTDYEQYF. The CDR3 DNA is TGTGCCAGCAGCAAAGGGACAGACTACGAGCAGTACTTC.

The V and J genes are TRBV11-2 and TRBJ2-7; TRBD1 might be the D (7 bases). Trimming took off 6 bases at V and 0 bases at J, with 15 bases between the two ends. The CDR3 sequence is 15 residues long. Germline CDR1 and CDR2: SGHAT and FQNNGV. DNA of the CDR3: TGTGCCAGCAGACCCCAGGGGGGTATCTCCTACGAGCAGTACTTC. Translated: CASRPQGGISYEQYF.

This rearrangement joins TRBV5-5 to TRBJ2-2, with D possibly TRBD2 on 6 matching bases. The CDR3 is made up of 16 amino acids. V gave up 4 bases and J gave up 0 bases, with 13 bases separating them. CDR1 SGHKS and CDR2 YYEKEE come from the germline V gene (reference sequence). CDR3 sequence reads: CASSQYGSSNTGELFF. CDR3 sequence (DNA): TGTGCCAGCAGCCAATACGGGAGTTCGAACACCGGGGAGCTGTTTTTT.

V gene TRBV4-1 combines with J gene TRBJ1-1, with TRBD1 identical over 7 bases. The CDR3 length is 15 residues. Germline V CDR1 and CDR2: MGHRA, YSYEKL. V trimming: 1 base; J trimming: 4 bases; junction bases outside the gene matches: 6. Here the CDR3 reads CASSQADRAVTEAFF. CDR3 bases: TGCGCCAGCAGCCAAGCCGACAGGGCTGTCACTGAAGCTTTCTTT.

This chain uses TRBV5-5 with TRBJ2-2; 9 bases line up with TRBD1. Unmatched junction bases numbered 8, after V lost 3 bases and J lost 5 bases. CDR1 and CDR2 (germline): SGHKS, YYEKEE (reference sequence). The CDR3 extends over 16 amino acids. In DNA, the CDR3 is TGTGCCAGCAGCTCCAGTCCCGGGACAGGGACCGGGGAGCTGTTTTTT. This translates into CASSSSPGTGTGELFF.

This clone has a single count. The CDR3 region has the DNA TGTGCCAGCAGCCGAACGGGGGGCCCCTATGGCTACACCTTC. Translation: CASSRTGGPYGYTF. The chain has TRBV2 and TRBJ1-2, with a tentative D call TRBD1 (6 bases). The V gene's germline CDR1 is SNHLY and CDR2 FYNNEI. Trimming removed 6 bases at V and 4 bases at J, with 15 bases between. The CDR3 runs to 14 residues. The whole variable domain, remainder taken from reference TRBV2 and TRBJ1-2, is EPEVTQTPSHQVTQMGQEVILRCVPISNHLYFYWYRQILGQKVEFLVSFYNNEISEKSEIFDDQFSVERPDGSNFTLKIRSTKLEDSAMYFCASSRTGGPYGYTFGSGTRLTVV.

The V and J genes are TRBV11-2 and TRBJ2-1; D is ambiguous. Germline V gene data show CDR1 as SGHAT and CDR2 as FQNNGV. CDR3 length: 14 residues. V lost 2 bases to trimming and J lost 3 bases, with 8 bases between them. The CDR3 region is CASSLLPGYNEQFF. The CDR3 DNA reads as TGTGCCAGCAGCTTACTTCCGGGCTACAATGAGCAGTTCTTC.

The rearrangement links TRBV30 to TRBJ2-3, with 10 bases aligning to TRBD1. Unmatched junction bases numbered 11, after V lost 3 bases and J lost 5 bases. Germline V gives CDR1 GTSNPN, CDR2 SVGIG (reference sequence). The CDR3 contains 16 residues. The CDR3 loop reads CAWSPPGQGVGDTQYF. CDR3 bases: TGTGCCTGGAGCCCCCCCGGACAGGGGGTTGGAGATACGCAGTATTTT. Looking up the rest from reference TRBV30 and TRBJ2-3 gives the full variable domain: SQTIHQWPATLVQPVGSPLSLECTVEGTSNPNLYWYRQAAGRGLQLLFYSVGIGQISSEVPQNLSASRPQDRQFILSSKKLLLSDSGFYLCAWSPPGQGVGDTQYFGPGTRLTVL.

The rearrangement links TRBV15 to TRBJ1-3; no definite D call. V was shortened by 11 bases and J by 0 bases, with 14 bases between the two germline ends. CDR1 and CDR2 (germline): LNHNV, YYDKDF (reference sequence). There are 14 residues in the CDR3. As DNA, the CDR3 is TGTGCCTCCTCTCGGGATTCCTCTGGAAACACCATATATTTT. This sequence encodes CASSRDSSGNTIYF.

The sample holds one count of this clone. The chain links TRBV29-1 to TRBJ2-1; 9 bases are a match to TRBD1. The ends lost 7 bases at V and 4 bases at J; junction bases unmatched: 11. The germline V gene encodes CDR1 SQVTM and CDR2 ANQGSEA. The CDR3 consists of 15 residues. CDR3 bases: TGCAGCGGTGATCCGGGGACAGGGTTGTACAATGAGCAGTTCTTC. Amino acid sequence: CSGDPGTGLYNEQFF.

The genes are TRBV28 and TRBJ2-7; the match to TRBD1 covers 8 bases. V lost 6 bases, J lost 5 bases, and 9 bases stayed unmatched. Germline lookup yields CDR1 MDHEN and CDR2 SYDVKM. This CDR3 comprises 14 residues. The CDR3 DNA reads TGTGCCAGCAGGAAGACAGGGGCCCCCCACGAGCAGTACTTC. Amino acids: CASRKTGAPHEQYF.

This clone was seen just once. The chain recombines TRBV5-1 with TRBJ1-2; weak D call: TRBD1 (6 bases). With 4 bases removed from V and 2 bases from J, the gap between germline ends came to 15 bases. Germline assignment: CDR1 SGHRS and CDR2 YFSETQ. The CDR3 extends over 15 amino acids. The chain's CDR3 is CASSPGNRENYGYTF. As DNA, the CDR3 is TGCGCCAGCAGCCCTGGGAACAGGGAGAACTATGGCTACACCTTC. Combining the CDR3 with reference TRBV5-1 and TRBJ1-2 gives the whole variable domain KAGVTQTPRYLIKTRGQQVTLSCSPISGHRSVSWYQQTPGQGLQFLFEYFSETQRNKGNFPGRFSGRQFSNSRSEMNVSTLELGDSALYLCASSPGNRENYGYTFGSGTRLTVV.

The V and J genes are TRBV6-5 and TRBJ2-3; 8 bases fit TRBD2. The CDR3 is 15 amino acids. The V segment lost 1 base and the J segment 5 bases; nucleotides outside the gene matches: 5. CDR1 is MNHEY and CDR2 is SVGAGI in the germline V gene. The CDR3 DNA is TGTGCCAGCAGTTACTTCGGGGGGGCTTTAGATACGCAGTATTTT. Protein: CASSYFGGALDTQYF.

The rearrangement uses TRBV5-4 and TRBJ2-6, with D perhaps matching TRBD1 (6 bases). The CDR3 spans 18 residues. The ends were cut back, 4 bases at V and 2 bases at J, with 19 bases in the middle. The germline CDR1 and CDR2 sequences are SGHNT and YYREEE (reference sequence). The CDR3 loop is CASSAPGRGSAGANVLTF. The CDR3 bases are TGTGCCAGCAGCGCCCCCGGTAGGGGGTCGGCTGGGGCCAACGTCCTGACTTTC.

The rearrangement links TRBV4-2 to TRBJ2-3, with 12 bases aligning to TRBD2. V trimming: 5 bases; J trimming: 0 bases; junction bases outside the gene matches: 9. The CDR3 covers 18 residues. Germline CDR1 is LGHNA and CDR2 is YNFKEQ. CDR3 nucleotide sequence: TGTGCCAGCAGCTCCTCCTGGACTAGCGGGGTGAGCACAGATACGCAGTATTTT. Encoded protein: CASSSSWTSGVSTDTQYF.

V and J are TRBV27 and TRBJ1-2; tentatively, D is TRBD1 (6 bases). The CDR3 consists of 13 residues. V was clipped by 6 bases and J by 4 bases, with 12 bases between them. The germline V gene has CDR1 MNHEY and CDR2 SMNVEV (reference sequence). The CDR3 DNA reads as TGTGCCAGCAGACAACAGGGTAGCTATGGCTACACCTTC. Protein sequence: CASRQQGSYGYTF.

The chain employs TRBV5-4 and TRBJ2-7; possibly TRBD2 for D (6 bases). Trimming removed 1 base at V and 7 bases at J, with 12 bases between. The length of the CDR3 is 13 residues. CDR1 SGHNT and CDR2 YYREEE come from the germline V gene (reference sequence). CDR3 bases: TGTGCCAGCAGCTTGTGGGTCGGGAGTGAGCAGTACTTC. This sequence encodes CASSLWVGSEQYF.

The V gene is TRBV2, the J gene TRBJ2-1; a possible D gene is TRBD2 (6 bases). CDR1 and CDR2 (germline): SNHLY, FYNNEI. The V end lost 10 bases, the J end lost 8 bases, and 18 bases lay between the germline ends. The CDR3 length is 13 residues. DNA of the CDR3: TGTGCCACCAAACGGGACTCCAAATATGAGCAGTTCTTC. Protein sequence: CATKRDSKYEQFF.

In DNA form, the CDR3 reads TGTGCCAGCAGCGCGCCTACCTCCAGGCCGAACACTGAAGCTTTCTTT. As protein: CASSAPTSRPNTEAFF. The chain joins TRBV5-6 to TRBJ1-1; D is ambiguous. The germline gives CDR1 SGHDT, CDR2 YYEEEE. This CDR3 comprises 16 residues. Trimming removed 4 bases at V and 1 base at J, with 17 bases between.

The rearrangement links TRBV7-9 to TRBJ2-5, with 8 bases fitting TRBD1. The germline V gene encodes CDR1 SEHNR and CDR2 FQNEAQ (reference sequence). This CDR3 has 16 amino acids. The trim removed 3 bases at V and 1 base at J, leaving 7 bases unmatched. CDR3 protein: CASSFPEGTGQETQYF. The CDR3, as DNA: TGTGCCAGCAGCTTTCCCGAAGGGACAGGCCAAGAGACCCAGTACTTC.